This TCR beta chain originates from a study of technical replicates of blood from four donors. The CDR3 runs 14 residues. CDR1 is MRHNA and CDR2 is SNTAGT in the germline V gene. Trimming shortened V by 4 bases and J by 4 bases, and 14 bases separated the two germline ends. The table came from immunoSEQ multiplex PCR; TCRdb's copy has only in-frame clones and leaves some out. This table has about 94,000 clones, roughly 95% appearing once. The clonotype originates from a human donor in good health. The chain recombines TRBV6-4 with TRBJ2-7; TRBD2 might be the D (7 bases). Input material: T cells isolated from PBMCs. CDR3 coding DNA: TGTGCCAGCAGTGTCTTCGCGGGGGCTTACGAGCAGTACTTC. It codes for CASSVFAGAYEQYF.